This TCR beta chain was captured by sequencing in a study of CD8+CD57+ T cells in acquired aplastic anemia. Study background: On average, sorted CD4+ and CD8+ cells gave roughly 3 ug of DNA. The study's findings and limits: Patients and controls shared over 25 CD8+ CDR3 sequences, highly expressed in patients.

CDR1 and CDR2 (germline): SNHLY, FYNNEI. The V end lost 9 bases, the J end lost 2 bases, and 7 bases lay between the germline ends. The CDR3 contains 11 residues. Sequenced patients had shown CD8+CD57+ cell expansion by flow cytometry. No therapy had been given to the patients at the time of blood sampling. The TCR beta profiling, which covered VDJ combination and CDR3 sequence, was carried out using genomic DNA as the template. TCRdb recomputed calls from the reads with MiXCR, one row per CDR3 protein. The table shows around 430,000 distinct CDR3 sequences, with around 32% occurring only once. This clonotype was seen at least ten times. The antigen is not known.

This clonotype was obtained from a human donor with aplastic anemia. Sequenced material: sorted CD4+, CD8+, or CD8+CD57+ T cells (not recorded which) from PBMCs. The chain employs TRBV2 and TRBJ2-5; D is unclear. The CDR3 nucleotides are TGTGCCAGAAGTTCACAAGAGACCCAGTACTTC. Translation: CARSSQETQYF.